The 9 T cell receptor beta chains given below trace back to one sample, sequenced in a study of blood T cell repertoires in COVID-19. The method was immunoSEQ multiplex PCR; TCRdb's version includes in-frame clones alone and lacks a portion of them. The sample holds tens of thousands of clones, over 65% seen once. Sequenced input: peripheral blood. These receptors originate from a human donor with acute or convalescent COVID-19. The donor label of this sample is uncertain.

This chain's CDR3 is CASSPTRLDRGYEQYF. In DNA, the CDR3 is TGTGCCAGCTCACCCACCCGGTTGGACAGGGGTTACGAGCAGTACTTC. The genes are TRBV18 and TRBJ2-7; 9 nucleotides align to TRBD1. V shed 3 bases and J 4 bases; nucleotides not matched to a gene: 10. The germline V gene has CDR1 KGHSH and CDR2 LQKENI. The CDR3 is 16 amino acids.

V is TRBV7-8 and J is TRBJ2-3; 10 nucleotides align to TRBD2. The CDR3 extends over 17 amino acids. V lost 3 bases to trimming and J lost 6 bases; unmatched junction nucleotides: 12. The V gene's germline CDR1 is SGHVS and CDR2 FQNEAQ. The CDR3 here is CASSLGLALLSLDTQYF. For the CDR3, the DNA is TGTGCCAGCAGCTTGGGACTAGCGCTCCTGAGCCTTGATACGCAGTATTTT.

The V call is TRBV6-5, the J call TRBJ2-1, with TRBD2 matching over 12 bases. J gave up 8 bases and V 4 bases, and 9 bases lay outside the gene matches. The CDR3 contains 16 residues. Germline V gene data show CDR1 as MNHEY and CDR2 as SVGAGI. The CDR3 here is CASSSSSGRAGDEQFF. The CDR3, as DNA: TGTGCCAGCAGTTCTTCTAGCGGGAGGGCCGGGGATGAGCAGTTCTTC.

J is TRBJ1-1 and V is TRBV5-1, with TRBD1 identical over 10 bases. The CDR3 has 15 residues. V gave up 3 bases and J gave up 5 bases; unmatched junction bases: 7. The V gene's germline CDR1 is SGHRS and CDR2 YFSETQ. CDR3 in DNA: TGCGCCAGCAGCTCCTCGACAGGGGGCTTTACTGAAGCTTTCTTT. Translation gives CASSSSTGGFTEAFF.

The chain uses TRBV19 and TRBJ2-3, with D possibly matching TRBD2 (5 bases). CDR3 length equals 14 residues. Trimming took 3 bases from V and 2 from J, leaving 9 bases between them. Germline V gives CDR1 LNHDA, CDR2 SQIVND (reference sequence). For the CDR3, the DNA is TGTGCCAGTAGTATGTTCGGGATCACAGATACGCAGTATTTT. It codes for CASSMFGITDTQYF.

The V gene is TRBV6-5, the J gene TRBJ2-7; perhaps TRBD1 as D (6 bases). Germline loops: CDR1 MNHEY, CDR2 SVGAGI. The CDR3 covers 15 residues. Trimming stripped 7 bases from V and 2 bases from J, with 18 bases between. For the CDR3, the DNA is TGTGCCAGCACCCCCGGTGGGGGCTACGCCTACGAGCAGTACGTC. Its protein is CASTPGGGYAYEQYV.

Only a few counts were recorded for this clone. V and J are TRBV28 and TRBJ2-5; D might be TRBD2 (6 bases). The CDR3 spans 15 residues. V was cut by 7 bases and J by 2 bases, with 17 bases left in between. Germline lookup yields CDR1 MDHEN and CDR2 SYDVKM. The CDR3 spells CASTRAGGSQETQYF. CDR3 in DNA: TGTGCCAGCACCCGGGCCGGGGGTTCGCAAGAGACCCAGTACTTC. Supplemented by reference TRBV28 and TRBJ2-5, the full variable domain reads DVKVTQSSRYLVKRTGEKVFLECVQDMDHENMFWYRQDPGLGLRLIYFSYDVKMKEKGDIPEGYSVSREKKERFSLILESASTNQTSMYLCASTRAGGSQETQYFGPGTRLLVL.

This chain uses TRBV2 with TRBJ2-5, with TRBD1 matching 9 bases. The CDR3 runs to 14 residues. Germline-derived CDR1 and CDR2 are SNHLY and FYNNEI. V gave up 3 bases and J gave up 7 bases; unmatched junction bases: 6. The CDR3 is CASSENRGRGTQYF. CDR3 nucleotide sequence: TGTGCCAGCAGTGAGAACAGGGGGCGCGGGACCCAGTACTTC.

This rearrangement joins TRBV9 to TRBJ2-1, with D possibly TRBD1 on 6 matching bases. CDR3 length equals 16 residues. Germline CDR1 is SGDLS and CDR2 is YYNGEE. Trimming removed 2 bases from V and 6 bases from J, with 18 bases in between. The CDR3 nucleotides are TGTGCCAGCAGCGTCGGAACAGGGATCTCCGTCAATGAGCAGTTCTTC. As protein: CASSVGTGISVNEQFF.